This T cell receptor beta chain came from a study of control samples from healthy donors and cancer patients. Profiling relied on immunoSEQ multiplex PCR, and the TCRdb table lists in-frame clones only, not all of them. The data show almost 90,000 clones, about 85% seen once. The junction had 6 bases not matched to a gene; V was cut back by 6 bases and J by 8 bases. The CDR3 runs to 13 residues. Germline CDR1 is MNHEY and CDR2 is SMNVEV (reference sequence). The TCR sequence derives from a woman aged 35 to 49 in good health. V gene TRBV27 combines with J gene TRBJ2-4, with 8 bases aligning to TRBD2. Sequencing was carried out using blood. CDR3 coding DNA: TGTGCCAGCAGCCCGGGGGGGGGATACATTCAGTACTTC. Its protein product is CASSPGGGYIQYF.